This T cell receptor (beta chain) comes out of a study of regulatory and conventional T cells in RAG deficiency (dated by TCRdb to about 2017). Describing the broader study: High-throughput TCR beta sequencing was used to compare the diversity and composition of the Treg, conventional CD4+ and CD8+ T cell repertoires of RAG-deficient patients with those of healthy controls. Paper-wide results and their limitations: Some T-cell subset analyses were not performed for some subjects. Compared with control T-cell subpopulations, RAG-deficient patients had much lower Shannon entropy and higher Simpson indices. Compared with controls, Omenn syndrome and CID/AS patients had 95 to 100-fold fewer unique TCR beta sequences in Treg cells, but only approximately 10-fold fewer in the other subsets. All patient T-cell subsets had shorter CDR3 lengths; Omenn syndrome patients showed >75% Treg-Tconv repertoire overlap at nucleotide and amino acid level. In Omenn syndrome patients, sorted CD25-high CD127-low cells may represent peripherally activated cells rather than bona fide Treg cells.

Library generation was performed with the immunoSEQ multiplex PCR assay. Genomic DNA from the sorted T-cell subsets was used to amplify rearranged TCR beta chain products, which were then sequenced. Per the original workflow: Repertoire diversity of productive TCR beta rearrangements was quantified using Shannon entropy and Simpson indices. Clonal expansion was assessed by the summed frequency of the 100 most abundant productive TCR beta clonotypes among total reads. The TRB repertoires were evaluated with a self-reactivity index based on amino acid usage at CDR3beta positions 6 and 7. Two-way ANOVA was used for repertoire analyses, and Student t or Mann-Whitney tests were used for flow cytometric analyses. What TCRdb holds here is the immuneACCESS table cut down to in-frame rearrangements. Part of the clones is not present; checked against another copy, under half of the missing clones reflect an unresolved V gene, and the others are unexplained. That table is the source of V, J and clone size, and D and trimming were worked out from the DNA. The table for this sample lists 20,000 to 25,000 clones; 95% to 97% of them were counted only once. Roughly 1.3% of the sample goes to the ten largest clones.

Of note for this clone: The antigen it binds to is not known. No much larger clone exists at a distance of one base, and base qualities are not known.

Before genomic DNA extraction, conventional CD4+ T cells were isolated from blood as CD25-low CD127-high cells. Eight or nine healthy control donors were used as the comparison group for repertoire analyses. The germline V gene supplies CDR1 MDHEN and CDR2 SYDVKM. The CDR3 spans 14 residues, from the cysteine through the phenylalanine. Of all the DNA, just the CDR3 is kept, 42 bases in frame from base 1. V lost 5 bases and J lost 3 bases, and the count of bases not matched to a germline gene is 4. These same records also appear under a second study, on regulatory T cells. The other study reports the following: In the multiplex PCR, 52 forward TRBV primers and 13 reverse TRBJ primers were used, and assay-based and computational corrections were applied for amplification bias. Patient repertoires showed restricted unique TRB V-J pairs and skewed V and J gene usage, most marked in regulatory T cells. T-cell receptor beta repertoires of sorted regulatory, conventional CD4+ and CD8+ T cells were compared between CD3G-deficient patients and healthy controls. Ficoll density separation was used to isolate peripheral blood mononuclear cells. Rearranged TRB loci were amplified from genomic DNA by multiplex PCR within the immunoSEQ assay. TRB amplicons were sequenced on an Illumina HiSeq platform. Raw sequences were error-filtered and aligned to reference gene sequences by custom algorithms and were subsequently analyzed with the immunoSEQ online tools. Productive and nonproductive TRB rearrangement frequencies were evaluated among both unique and total sequences. Prism software was used to run t tests, Mann-Whitney tests or two-way ANOVA for comparisons between groups.

This clonotype was sampled from a human donor in good health. The rearranged segments are TRBV28 and TRBJ1-2, and TRBD1 aligns with 9 junction nucleotides. Sequenced sample: CD25- CD4+ T cells sorted from blood. This receptor has the CDR3 CASSRDRVDYGYTF. The DNA sequence is given as TGTGCCAGCAGTCGGGACAGGGTTGACTATGGCTACACCTTC.